The present TCR beta chain was sequenced within a study of response to subunit inactivated influenza vaccine. Study results and caveats: Authors suggested each seasonal influenza vaccination recruits few new T cells.

From the RT-PCR reads, TCRdb called clonotypes with MiXCR, one entry per CDR3 protein. The sample lists over 800,000 distinct CDR3 sequences, 21% occurring once. This CDR3 has 17 amino acids. Per germline, CDR1 MDHEN and CDR2 SYDVKM. The J segment lost 0 bases and the V segment lost 4 bases, leaving 9 bases of the junction unmatched. With regard to this clonotype: Its matching antigen is unknown.

This receptor was obtained from a man between 50 and 59 years old who received an inactivated influenza vaccine. The V gene is TRBV28, the J gene TRBJ1-5; 7 bases map to TRBD1. The specimen comprised PBMCs from blood, sampled around 5 days after vaccination. The CDR3 spells CASSSGSGQNSNQPQHF. The CDR3 DNA reads as TGTGCCAGCAGTTCCGGATCGGGACAGAATAGCAATCAGCCCCAGCATTTT.